This is a list of T cell receptor beta chains from one sample in a study of Graves' ophthalmopathy and Graves' hyperthyroidism. TCRdb re-called the multiplex PCR reads with MiXCR, one entry per CDR3 protein. This sample has roughly 500,000 distinct CDR3 sequences, with about an eighth found just once. Sequencing was performed on blood. The receptor source for this set is a woman aged 25-40 years with Graves' ophthalmopathy. CDR3s include the opening cysteine and the closing phenylalanine or tryptophan. The D gene is left open where the match is weak. Clone size is given for some rows only: seen once, a few or many times, or a class if the clone is expanded.

v_gene,j_gene,abundance,d_gene,CDR3nt,CDR3aa
TRBV12-3/TRBV12-4,TRBJ1-1,many,.,TGTGCCAGCAGTTTAGGCCCCTCGACTGAAGCTTTCTTT,CASSLGPSTEAFF
TRBV12-3/TRBV12-4,TRBJ1-2,many,.,TGTGCCAGCAGTTGGGTTAGGGAGGGTGGCTACACCTTC,CASSWVREGGYTF
TRBV7-9,TRBJ2-5,.,.,TGTGCCAGCAGCCCTCCGATGGGGAGAGAGACCCAGTACTTC,CASSPPMGRETQYF
TRBV7-3,TRBJ1-1,.,.,TGTGCCAGCAGCTTAATTCCCCGGGGAGCGAGAAGATCGAACACTGAAGCTTTCTTT,CASSLIPRGARRSNTEAFF
TRBV11-2,TRBJ1-3,.,.,TGTGCCAGCAGACAAACAGGGATGATTGGAAACACCATATATTTT,CASRQTGMIGNTIYF
TRBV28,TRBJ1-5,.,.,TGTGCCAGCAGCCGGGCTCCTACAGAGATCGGCAATCAGCCCCAGCATTTT,CASSRAPTEIGNQPQHF
TRBV29-1,TRBJ2-5,many,TRBD1,TGCAGCGTTGGGGACAGGCTAGCCCAGTCGAGGACCCAGTACTTC,CSVGDRLAQSRTQYF
TRBV28,TRBJ2-2,many,TRBD1,TGTGCCAGCAGTCCACCGCCCGGGACAGTTCAGAGGCTGTTTTTT,CASSPPPGTVQRLFF
TRBV28,TRBJ1-5,many,.,TGTGCCAGCACCCTGATGGCTAGCAATCAGCCCCAGCATTTT,CASTLMASNQPQHF
TRBV7-9,TRBJ2-5,many,.,TGTGCCAGCAGCTTAGGAGGTCAAGAGGCCCAGTACTTC,CASSLGGQEAQYF
TRBV15,TRBJ1-5,many,.,TGTGCCACCAGCAGAGTTTATCTCAACAGGGCCAGGGATCAGCCCCAGCATTTT,CATSRVYLNRARDQPQHF
TRBV3-1,TRBJ2-7,few,.,TGTGCCAGCAGCCAAGTAGCGGAGTCCCGTCAGTACTTC,CASSQVAESRQYF
TRBV15,TRBJ1-1,many,.,TGTGCCACCAGCAGAGGTGGGGGGACTGAAGCTTTCTTT,CATSRGGGTEAFF
TRBV5-1,TRBJ1-6,many,.,TGCGCCAGCAGCTTGGTATCCGGGAACTATAATTCACCCCTCCACTTT,CASSLVSGNYNSPLHF
TRBV14,TRBJ1-2,many,TRBD1,TGTGCCAGCAGCCAAGCCCGATTAAGGGACAGCCAGATCTATGGCTACACCTTC,CASSQARLRDSQIYGYTF
TRBV28,TRBJ2-7,many,.,TGTGCCACTACAATCGAATACGAGCAGTACTTC,CATTIEYEQYF
TRBV7-2,TRBJ2-4,.,TRBD1,TGTGCCAGCAGCTTAGACAGGGGGAAACCCAAAAACATTCAGTACTTC,CASSLDRGKPKNIQYF
TRBV6-5,TRBJ1-2,many,.,TGTGCCAGCAGTACCCCGGGGGTCTCTACTGGCTACACCTTC,CASSTPGVSTGYTF